Below are 3 T cell receptor beta chains sequenced from a single sample in a study of beta chain features in type 1 diabetes. Broader study findings: Within each of all four CD4+ subsets, Type 1 diabetes patients had TCRB CDR3s that were moderately but significantly shorter.

Their antigen targets remain unknown. The study reverse transcribed the entire isolated RNA, so it sequenced expressed TCRB transcripts. This table comes from immunoSEQ multiplex PCR, and its TCRdb copy is limited to in-frame clones, with some not included. The repertoire holds roughly 730,000 clones, with about an eighth as singletons. Sequencing input: naive CD4+ T cells from blood. The receptors shown here come from a man younger than 30 with type 1 diabetes.

The chain uses TRBV7-8 and TRBJ1-1; unclear D gene. The V gene's germline CDR1 is SGHVS and CDR2 FQNEAQ. There are 12 residues in the CDR3. The V end was cut by 0 bases, the J end by 8 bases, with 7 bases between. In nucleotides, the CDR3 is TGTGCCAGCAGCTTAGCCGGGCCGGAAGCTTTCTTT. Protein sequence: CASSLAGPEAFF.

V is TRBV7-9 and J is TRBJ1-1; unclear D gene. The V end was cut by 2 bases, the J end by 6 bases, with 13 bases between. The CDR3 totals 14 residues. Germline assignment: CDR1 SEHNR and CDR2 FQNEAQ (reference sequence). The CDR3 nucleotides read TGTGCCAGCAGCTTAATTCCGGATCACGCTGAAGCTTTCTTT. It is translated as CASSLIPDHAEAFF. Full variable domain (remainder filled in from reference TRBV7-9 and TRBJ1-1): DTGVSQNPRHKITKRGQNVTFRCDPISEHNRLYWYRQTLGQGPEFLTYFQNEAQLEKSRLLSDRFSAERPKGSFSTLEIQRTEQGDSAMYLCASSLIPDHAEAFFGQGTRLTVV.

CDR3 sequence: CASSSSGGLYNEQFF. The CDR3 DNA reads TGTGCCAGCAGCTCGAGCGGGGGCCTCTACAATGAGCAGTTCTTC. This rearrangement joins TRBV7-7 to TRBJ2-1; TRBD2 aligns across 8 bases. There are 15 residues in the CDR3. V dropped 4 bases and J dropped 3; count of bases not matched to a gene: 5. CDR1 SSHAT and CDR2 FNYEAQ come from the germline V gene (reference sequence).